The rows below give T cell receptor beta chains drawn from one sample of a study of human T cells and chemical hapten exposure. TCRdb processed the RACE reads anew with MiXCR; each CDR3 protein has one entry. The table lists roughly 40,000 distinct CDR3 sequences, approximately 11% of them singletons. This specimen consisted of whole blood, obtained in connection with sensitization to the hapten diphenylcyclopropenone (DPC). The source is a woman in her forties with alopecia areata. Some clones in this sample may be carry-over from other donors' samples. CDR3s include the opening cysteine and the closing phenylalanine or tryptophan. A D gene is named only where the DNA matches it firmly. Clone size appears in some rows only: once, few, many, or a class for an expanded clone.

D gene: TRBD1
clone size: -
J gene: TRBJ1-1
V gene: TRBV20-1
CDR3 DNA: TGCAGTGCTAGAGATCAGGAGGGGGCGGATACAGCTTTCTTT
CDR3 protein: CSARDQEGADTAFF

D gene: -
clone size: many
J gene: TRBJ2-5
V gene: TRBV3-1
CDR3 DNA: TGTGCCAGCAGCCAAGATTTAAGACGGGAAGAGACCCAGTACTTC
CDR3 protein: CASSQDLRREETQYF

D gene: -
clone size: many
J gene: TRBJ2-1
V gene: TRBV6-2/TRBV6-3
CDR3 DNA: TGTGCCAGCAGTTACCCGGACAGTGCCGGGACCTCCAATGAGCAGTTCTTC
CDR3 protein: CASSYPDSAGTSNEQFF

D gene: TRBD1
clone size: few
J gene: TRBJ2-1
V gene: TRBV28
CDR3 DNA: TGTGCCAGCAGTACACAGGGGTCTACCTACAATGAGCAGTTCTTC
CDR3 protein: CASSTQGSTYNEQFF

D gene: -
clone size: -
J gene: TRBJ2-1
V gene: TRBV11-3
CDR3 DNA: TGTGCCAGCGGACACTACAATGAGCAGTTCTTC
CDR3 protein: CASGHYNEQFF

D gene: TRBD2
clone size: few
J gene: TRBJ2-5
V gene: TRBV28
CDR3 DNA: TGTGCCAGCAGTTTTATAGCGGGAGGAGAGACCCAGTACTTC
CDR3 protein: CASSFIAGGETQYF

D gene: TRBD1
clone size: -
J gene: TRBJ2-7
V gene: TRBV20-1
CDR3 DNA: TGCAGTGCTAGACCAGCCATCGGGACAGGGACGACCGAGCAGTACTTC
CDR3 protein: CSARPAIGTGTTEQYF

D gene: -
clone size: -
J gene: TRBJ2-1
V gene: TRBV30
CDR3 DNA: TGTGCCTGGAGTGTACTCTCAAAGCGGAATCTCTACAATGAGCAGTTCTTC
CDR3 protein: CAWSVLSKRNLYNEQFF

D gene: -
clone size: few
J gene: TRBJ2-5
V gene: TRBV4-1
CDR3 DNA: TGCGCCAGCAGCCAAGGAGCAGGGCTTTTCGAGACCCAGTACTTC
CDR3 protein: CASSQGAGLFETQYF

D gene: -
clone size: many
J gene: TRBJ2-7
V gene: TRBV7-8
CDR3 DNA: TGTGCCAGCAGCCTCAGGGTGTCCTACGAGCAGTACTTC
CDR3 protein: CASSLRVSYEQYF

D gene: -
clone size: few
J gene: TRBJ1-2
V gene: TRBV28
CDR3 DNA: TGTGCCAGCACAGGGGACCCCCGCGGCTACACCTTC
CDR3 protein: CASTGDPRGYTF

D gene: TRBD1
clone size: many
J gene: TRBJ1-5
V gene: TRBV19
CDR3 DNA: TGTGCCAGTAGTTGGCAGACAGGGGGCTCGGGTCAGCCCCAGCATTTT
CDR3 protein: CASSWQTGGSGQPQHF

D gene: -
clone size: many
J gene: TRBJ1-1
V gene: TRBV27
CDR3 DNA: TGTGCCAGCAGTACCCACAGGGCCCAGAACACTGAAGCTTTCTTT
CDR3 protein: CASSTHRAQNTEAFF

D gene: -
clone size: many
J gene: TRBJ1-5
V gene: TRBV11-2
CDR3 DNA: TGTGCCAGCAGCTTAGGTGTCCAGACCTCTAGCAATCAGCCCCAGCATTTT
CDR3 protein: CASSLGVQTSSNQPQHF

D gene: -
clone size: many
J gene: TRBJ2-3
V gene: TRBV5-4
CDR3 DNA: TGTGCCAGCAGCTCACTGGGGCAGGGCGGGGCAGATACGCAGTATTTT
CDR3 protein: CASSSLGQGGADTQYF

D gene: -
clone size: -
J gene: TRBJ2-3
V gene: TRBV20-1
CDR3 DNA: TGCAGTGCGGCGCAGGGATACACAGATACGCAGTATTTT
CDR3 protein: CSAAQGYTDTQYF

D gene: TRBD2
clone size: few
J gene: TRBJ2-1
V gene: TRBV4-3
CDR3 DNA: TGCGCCAGCAGCCAATCACTAGCGGGGGTCCACAATGAGCAGTTCTTC
CDR3 protein: CASSQSLAGVHNEQFF

D gene: TRBD1
clone size: many
J gene: TRBJ2-6
V gene: TRBV4-1
CDR3 DNA: TGCGCCAGCAGCCAAGTTGCTGGGACAGGGCTCTCTGGGGCCAACGTCCTGACTTTC
CDR3 protein: CASSQVAGTGLSGANVLTF

D gene: -
clone size: few
J gene: TRBJ2-7
V gene: TRBV29-1
CDR3 DNA: TGCAGCGCTGCCATGGGCGGGGAGCAGTACTTC
CDR3 protein: CSAAMGGEQYF

D gene: -
clone size: few
J gene: TRBJ2-5
V gene: TRBV5-6
CDR3 DNA: TGTGCCAGCAGCTGGGACTCCCGGGGGCCTCAAGAGACCCAGTACTTC
CDR3 protein: CASSWDSRGPQETQYF

D gene: TRBD1
clone size: few
J gene: TRBJ1-5
V gene: TRBV6-1
CDR3 DNA: TGTGCCAGCAGTCGGGGACAGGACTATCAGCCCCAGCATTTT
CDR3 protein: CASSRGQDYQPQHF

D gene: TRBD2
clone size: few
J gene: TRBJ2-3
V gene: TRBV28
CDR3 DNA: TGTGCCAGCACCCTCCCACTAGCGGGCACAGATACGCAGTATTTT
CDR3 protein: CASTLPLAGTDTQYF

D gene: -
clone size: many
J gene: TRBJ2-1
V gene: TRBV3-1
CDR3 DNA: TGTGCCAGCACCCTCAGTAATAAATTCGACAATGAGCAGTTCTTC
CDR3 protein: CASTLSNKFDNEQFF

D gene: -
clone size: many
J gene: TRBJ1-1
V gene: TRBV20-1
CDR3 DNA: TGCAGTGCTAGTATGGGGGGCGCGAACACTGAAGCTTTCTTT
CDR3 protein: CSASMGGANTEAFF

D gene: TRBD2
clone size: -
J gene: TRBJ2-5
V gene: TRBV7-9
CDR3 DNA: TGTGCCAGCAGCACCCCTAGCGGGAGTCAAGAGACCCAGTACTTC
CDR3 protein: CASSTPSGSQETQYF

D gene: TRBD1
clone size: few
J gene: TRBJ2-3
V gene: TRBV29-1
CDR3 DNA: TGCAGCGTTCAAAGACAGGGCCGAACAGATACGCAGTATTTT
CDR3 protein: CSVQRQGRTDTQYF

D gene: -
clone size: -
J gene: TRBJ2-3
V gene: TRBV4-1
CDR3 DNA: TGCGCCAGCAGCCAAAATTGGCTAGAGGGAGATACGCAGTATTTT
CDR3 protein: CASSQNWLEGDTQYF

D gene: -
clone size: many
J gene: TRBJ1-2
V gene: TRBV28
CDR3 DNA: TGTGCCAGCAGTTTCATGGGGCAGGGGCGCGTCGTCAACACCTTC
CDR3 protein: CASSFMGQGRVVNTF

D gene: -
clone size: few
J gene: TRBJ2-5
V gene: TRBV20-1
CDR3 DNA: TGCAGTGCTCTTCAGGGCTTATGGGAGACCCAGTACTTC
CDR3 protein: CSALQGLWETQYF

D gene: -
clone size: many
J gene: TRBJ2-7
V gene: TRBV7-9
CDR3 DNA: TGTGCCAGCAGCCCTCCCCTCGCGGCCGAGCAGTACTTC
CDR3 protein: CASSPPLAAEQYF

D gene: TRBD2
clone size: many
J gene: TRBJ2-1
V gene: TRBV7-9
CDR3 DNA: TGTGCCAGCAGCTTGGAGGGACTACCCAATGAGCAGTTCTTC
CDR3 protein: CASSLEGLPNEQFF

D gene: -
clone size: many
J gene: TRBJ2-1
V gene: TRBV5-6
CDR3 DNA: TGTGCCAGCAGCTTGTACCGGCCTCGCTCCTACAATGAGCAGTTCTTC
CDR3 protein: CASSLYRPRSYNEQFF

D gene: TRBD2
clone size: many
J gene: TRBJ2-7
V gene: TRBV10-3
CDR3 DNA: TGTGCCATCAGTGAGGGACTAGTGGGAGGCTACGAGCAGTACTTC
CDR3 protein: CAISEGLVGGYEQYF

D gene: -
clone size: -
J gene: TRBJ2-3
V gene: TRBV2
CDR3 DNA: TGTGCCAGCAGTGAGGGGCGGGGGCCGGATACGCAGTATTTT
CDR3 protein: CASSEGRGPDTQYF

D gene: -
clone size: many
J gene: TRBJ2-3
V gene: TRBV5-4
CDR3 DNA: TGTGCCAGCAGCTTGGAAAGTCATCGGGTGACAGATACGCAGTATTTT
CDR3 protein: CASSLESHRVTDTQYF

D gene: TRBD2
clone size: many
J gene: TRBJ2-4
V gene: TRBV11-2
CDR3 DNA: TGTGCCAGCAGCTTCGGACTAGCAAACATTCAGTACTTC
CDR3 protein: CASSFGLANIQYF

D gene: -
clone size: few
J gene: TRBJ2-6
V gene: TRBV4-1
CDR3 DNA: TGCGCCAGCAGCCAGGGTGACAGGGCCAACGTCCTGACTTTC
CDR3 protein: CASSQGDRANVLTF

D gene: TRBD2
clone size: -
J gene: TRBJ2-7
V gene: TRBV10-3
CDR3 DNA: TGTGCCATCAGTGTTGCTAGCGGGAGCGCCTACGAGCAGTACTTC
CDR3 protein: CAISVASGSAYEQYF

D gene: -
clone size: many
J gene: TRBJ2-7
V gene: TRBV21-1
CDR3 DNA: TGTGCCAGCAGCCCCAGGCTCAGCAACGAGCAGTACTTC
CDR3 protein: CASSPRLSNEQYF

D gene: -
clone size: -
J gene: TRBJ1-3
V gene: TRBV4-2
CDR3 DNA: TGTGCCAGCAGCCAGGGGGCCTCCTCTGGAAACACCATATATTTT
CDR3 protein: CASSQGASSGNTIYF

D gene: -
clone size: -
J gene: TRBJ2-1
V gene: TRBV5-1
CDR3 DNA: TGCGCCAGCAGCCCCGTCGAAGGAGCCTCCTACAATGAGCAGTTCTTC
CDR3 protein: CASSPVEGASYNEQFF

D gene: TRBD1
clone size: few
J gene: TRBJ2-7
V gene: TRBV28
CDR3 DNA: TGTGCCAGCAGTTTAGGGACAGCCGCCTACGAGCAGTACTTC
CDR3 protein: CASSLGTAAYEQYF

D gene: -
clone size: few
J gene: TRBJ1-5
V gene: TRBV20-1
CDR3 DNA: TGCAGTGCCGGTAATAGCAATCAGCCCCAGCATTTT
CDR3 protein: CSAGNSNQPQHF

D gene: -
clone size: -
J gene: TRBJ2-1
V gene: TRBV11-2
CDR3 DNA: TGTGCCAGCAGCTTTGGGAGTAGCACCTACAATGAGCAGTTCTTC
CDR3 protein: CASSFGSSTYNEQFF

D gene: -
clone size: -
J gene: TRBJ2-1
V gene: TRBV27
CDR3 DNA: TGTGCCAGCAGTTTAATCCGGACAGTATACAATGAGCAGTTCTTC
CDR3 protein: CASSLIRTVYNEQFF

D gene: -
clone size: few
J gene: TRBJ2-3
V gene: TRBV28
CDR3 DNA: TGTGCCAGCACCCCAGGTTTGGGGGGAGCAGATACGCAGTATTTT
CDR3 protein: CASTPGLGGADTQYF

D gene: TRBD2
clone size: -
J gene: TRBJ2-7
V gene: TRBV5-1
CDR3 DNA: TGCGCCAGCAGCAACCTAGCGGGGGTACACGAGCAGTACTTC
CDR3 protein: CASSNLAGVHEQYF

D gene: TRBD2
clone size: -
J gene: TRBJ2-4
V gene: TRBV29-1
CDR3 DNA: TGCAGCGGCGCCGGCCCTAGCGGGGGAAACATTCAGTACTTC
CDR3 protein: CSGAGPSGGNIQYF

D gene: -
clone size: -
J gene: TRBJ2-3
V gene: TRBV7-2
CDR3 DNA: TGTGCCAGCAGCTTAGGGGCGAGGTCAGATACGCAGTATTTT
CDR3 protein: CASSLGARSDTQYF

D gene: TRBD2
clone size: many
J gene: TRBJ2-2
V gene: TRBV3-1
CDR3 DNA: TGTGCCAGCAGCCAAGCGGGAGGCACCGGGGAGCTGTTTTTT
CDR3 protein: CASSQAGGTGELFF

D gene: -
clone size: few
J gene: TRBJ1-1
V gene: TRBV3-1
CDR3 DNA: TGTGCCAGCAGCCAATTTATGAACACTGAAGCTTTCTTT
CDR3 protein: CASSQFMNTEAFF

D gene: -
clone size: many
J gene: TRBJ1-5
V gene: TRBV28
CDR3 DNA: TGTGCCAGCAGTCCCAATCAGCCCCAGCATTTT
CDR3 protein: CASSPNQPQHF

D gene: TRBD2
clone size: many
J gene: TRBJ2-1
V gene: TRBV4-3
CDR3 DNA: TGCGCCAGCAGCCAGCGAAGCGGGGGGGCCTACAATGAGCAGTTCTTC
CDR3 protein: CASSQRSGGAYNEQFF